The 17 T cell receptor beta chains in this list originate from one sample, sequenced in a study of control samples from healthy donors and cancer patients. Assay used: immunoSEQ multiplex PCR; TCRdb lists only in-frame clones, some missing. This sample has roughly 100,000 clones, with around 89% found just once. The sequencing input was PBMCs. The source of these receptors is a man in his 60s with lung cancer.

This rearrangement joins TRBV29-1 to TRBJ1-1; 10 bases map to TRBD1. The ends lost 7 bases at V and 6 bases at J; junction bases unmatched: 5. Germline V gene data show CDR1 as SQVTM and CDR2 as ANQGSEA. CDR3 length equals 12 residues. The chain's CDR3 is CSAGQGGSEAFF. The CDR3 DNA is TGCAGCGCAGGACAGGGGGGCTCTGAAGCTTTCTTT. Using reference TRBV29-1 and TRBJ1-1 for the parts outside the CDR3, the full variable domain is SAVISQKPSRDICQRGTSLTIQCQVDSQVTMMFWYRQQPGQSLTLIATANQGSEATYESGFVIDKFPISRPNLTFSTLTVSNMSPEDSSIYLCSAGQGGSEAFFGQGTRLTVV.

CDR3 sequence: CASSQGSVSYSGANVLTF. CDR3 DNA sequence: TGTGCCAGCAGCCAAGGTAGTGTCTCCTACTCTGGGGCCAACGTCCTGACTTTC. The chain carries TRBV3-1 (or the pseudogene TRBV3-2) and TRBJ2-6; unclear D gene. Between the trimmed V and J ends, which lost 1 base and 0 bases, there was a span of 13 bases. CDR3 length: 18 residues. The V gene's germline CDR1 is LGHDT and CDR2 YNNKEL (reference sequence).

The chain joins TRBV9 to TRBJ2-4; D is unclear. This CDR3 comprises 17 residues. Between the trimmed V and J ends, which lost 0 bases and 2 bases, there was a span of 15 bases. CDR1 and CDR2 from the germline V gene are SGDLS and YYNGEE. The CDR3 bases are TGTGCCAGCAGCGTAGGATCCCCAGGTCTAACCAAAAACATTCAGTACTTC. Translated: CASSVGSPGLTKNIQYF.

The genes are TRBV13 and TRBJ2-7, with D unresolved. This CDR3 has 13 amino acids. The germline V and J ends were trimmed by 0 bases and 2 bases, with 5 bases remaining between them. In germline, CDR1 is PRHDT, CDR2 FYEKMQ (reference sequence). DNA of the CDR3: TGTGCCAGCAGCTTAGGGGGAACCTACGAGCAGTACTTC. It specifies CASSLGGTYEQYF.

This chain's CDR3 is CATSDLYTGELFF. DNA for the CDR3: TGTGCCACCAGTGATCTCTACACCGGGGAGCTGTTTTTT. The chain combines TRBV24-1 with TRBJ2-2; D ambiguous. The germline V gene has CDR1 KGHDR and CDR2 SFDVKD. This CDR3 region has 13 residues. V lost 3 bases to trimming and J lost 3 bases, with 4 bases between them.

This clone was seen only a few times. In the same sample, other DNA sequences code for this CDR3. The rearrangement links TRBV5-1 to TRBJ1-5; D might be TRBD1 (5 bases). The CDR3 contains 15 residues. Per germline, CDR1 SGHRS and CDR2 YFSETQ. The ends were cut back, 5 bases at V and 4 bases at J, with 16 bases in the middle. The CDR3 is CASSPTGGGNQPQHF. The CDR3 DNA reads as TGCGCCAGCAGTCCTACAGGTGGGGGGAATCAGCCCCAGCATTTT.

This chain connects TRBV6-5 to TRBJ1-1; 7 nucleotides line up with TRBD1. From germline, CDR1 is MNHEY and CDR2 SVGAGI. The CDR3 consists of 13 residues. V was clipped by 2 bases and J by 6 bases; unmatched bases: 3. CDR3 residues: CASSYTGVPEAFF. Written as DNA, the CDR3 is TGTGCCAGCAGTTACACAGGGGTCCCTGAAGCTTTCTTT.

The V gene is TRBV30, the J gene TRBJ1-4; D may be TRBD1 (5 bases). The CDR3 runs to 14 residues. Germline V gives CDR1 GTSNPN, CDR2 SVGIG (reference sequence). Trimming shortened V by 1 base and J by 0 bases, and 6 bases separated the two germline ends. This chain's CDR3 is CAWSADTTNEKLFF. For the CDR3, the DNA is TGTGCCTGGAGTGCGGACACAACTAATGAAAAACTGTTTTTT.

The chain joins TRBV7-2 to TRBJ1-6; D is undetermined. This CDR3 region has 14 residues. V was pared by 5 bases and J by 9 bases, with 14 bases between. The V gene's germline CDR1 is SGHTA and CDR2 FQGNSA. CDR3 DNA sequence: TGTGCCAGCAGCCCCCCGGCCTGGGGTTCACCCCTCCACTTT. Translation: CASSPPAWGSPLHF.

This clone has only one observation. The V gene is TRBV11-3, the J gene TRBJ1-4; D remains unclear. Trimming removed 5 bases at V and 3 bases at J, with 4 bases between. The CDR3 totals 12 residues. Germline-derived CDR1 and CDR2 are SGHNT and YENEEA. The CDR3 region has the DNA TGTGCCAGCAGCCTAGCTAATGAAAAACTGTTTTTT. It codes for CASSLANEKLFF.

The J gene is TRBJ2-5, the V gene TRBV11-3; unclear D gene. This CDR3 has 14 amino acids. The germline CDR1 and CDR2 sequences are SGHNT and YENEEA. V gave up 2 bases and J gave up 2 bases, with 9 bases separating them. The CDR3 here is CASSLTLGQETQYF. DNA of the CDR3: TGTGCCAGCAGCTTAACACTCGGACAAGAGACCCAGTACTTC. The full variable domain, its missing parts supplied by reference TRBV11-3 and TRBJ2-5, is EAGVVQSPRYKIIEKKQPVAFWCNPISGHNTLYWYLQNLGQGPELLIRYENEEAVDDSQLPKDRFSAERLKGVDSTLKIQPAELGDSAVYLCASSLTLGQETQYFGPGTRLLVL.

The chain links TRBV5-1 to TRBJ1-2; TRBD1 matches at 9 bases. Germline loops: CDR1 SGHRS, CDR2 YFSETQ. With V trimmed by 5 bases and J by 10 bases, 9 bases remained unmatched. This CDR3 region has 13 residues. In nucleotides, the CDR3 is TGCGCCAGCAGTCAGGACAGGGGAGTATTCTACACCTTC. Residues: CASSQDRGVFYTF. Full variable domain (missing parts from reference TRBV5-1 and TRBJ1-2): KAGVTQTPRYLIKTRGQQVTLSCSPISGHRSVSWYQQTPGQGLQFLFEYFSETQRNKGNFPGRFSGRQFSNSRSEMNVSTLELGDSALYLCASSQDRGVFYTFGSGTRLTVV.

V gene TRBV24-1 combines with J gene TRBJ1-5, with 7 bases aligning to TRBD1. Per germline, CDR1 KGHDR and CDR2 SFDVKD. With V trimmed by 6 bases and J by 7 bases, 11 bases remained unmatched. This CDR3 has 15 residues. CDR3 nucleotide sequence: TGTGCCACCAGTCAACACGGACAGGCGGCCCAGCCCCAGCATTTT. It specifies CATSQHGQAAQPQHF.

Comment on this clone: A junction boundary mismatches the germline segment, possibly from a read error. The CDR3 protein is CASSQAPGPKSSSYNSPLHF. The CDR3 region has the DNA TGTGCCAGCAGTCAAGCACCGGGTCCTAAATCGAGCTCCTATAATTCACCCCTCCACTTT. This sequence joins TRBV6-1 and TRBJ1-6; D remains unclear. The CDR3 is made up of 20 amino acids. CDR1 MNHNS and CDR2 SASEGT come from the germline V gene.

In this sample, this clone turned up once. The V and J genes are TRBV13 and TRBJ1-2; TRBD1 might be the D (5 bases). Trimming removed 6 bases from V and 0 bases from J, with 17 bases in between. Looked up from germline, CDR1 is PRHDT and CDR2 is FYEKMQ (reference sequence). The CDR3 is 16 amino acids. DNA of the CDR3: TGTGCCAGCAGTTCAGGCGAGGGGACCGCTAACTATGGCTACACCTTC. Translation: CASSSGEGTANYGYTF. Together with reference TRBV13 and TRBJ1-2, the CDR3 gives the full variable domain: AAGVIQSPRHLIKEKRETATLKCYPIPRHDTVYWYQQGPGQDPQFLISFYEKMQSDKGSIPDRFSAQQFSDYHSELNMSSLELGDSALYFCASSSGEGTANYGYTFGSGTRLTVV.

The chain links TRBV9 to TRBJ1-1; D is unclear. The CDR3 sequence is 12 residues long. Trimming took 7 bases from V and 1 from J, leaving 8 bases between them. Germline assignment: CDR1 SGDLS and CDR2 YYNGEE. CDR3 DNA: TGTGCCAGCGGGCGGGGGAACACTGAAGCTTTCTTT. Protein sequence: CASGRGNTEAFF.

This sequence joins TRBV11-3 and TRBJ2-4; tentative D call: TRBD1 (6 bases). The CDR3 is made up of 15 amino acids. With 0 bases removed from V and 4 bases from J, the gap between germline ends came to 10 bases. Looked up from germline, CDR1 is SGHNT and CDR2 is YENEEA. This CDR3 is CASSLDLGQKNIQYF. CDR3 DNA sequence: TGTGCCAGCAGCTTAGATTTAGGACAGAAAAACATTCAGTACTTC. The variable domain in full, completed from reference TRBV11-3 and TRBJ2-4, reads EAGVVQSPRYKIIEKKQPVAFWCNPISGHNTLYWYLQNLGQGPELLIRYENEEAVDDSQLPKDRFSAERLKGVDSTLKIQPAELGDSAVYLCASSLDLGQKNIQYFGAGTRLSVL.